Given below is one T cell receptor beta chain in context. These data originate in a study of blood T cell repertoires in COVID-19. About the study: PBMCs, B-cell-depleted T cells, or T cells were the source of the cDNA or gDNA that made up the material.

Trimming removed 0 bases from V and 7 bases from J; junction bases left unmatched: 11. Germline loops: CDR1 GTSNPN, CDR2 SVGIG (reference sequence). There are 17 residues in the CDR3. Source study methods: Amplification of reference gene primers was used by the study to estimate nucleated cell counts. Libraries were prepared by immunoSEQ multiplex PCR; TCRdb keeps only in-frame clonotypes and omits some of them. That table is the source of V, J and clone size, and D and trimming were worked out from the DNA. The sample has about 180,000 clones; roughly 85% are singletons. This chain uses TRBV30 with TRBJ2-1; 11 nucleotides agree with TRBD1. The sequenced sample was peripheral blood. This TCR was sampled from a man aged 50-60 years with active or convalescent COVID-19. The CDR3 DNA follows: TGTGCCTGGAGTGTGATGGGAGGACAGGGGGCGGGGAATGAGCAGTTCTTC. Its translation is CAWSVMGGQGAGNEQFF.